The clone carrying this T cell receptor (beta chain) was observed a single time. What it binds is unknown. The data originate from a study of cytomegalovirus exposure and HLA in healthy donors. Data came from immunoSEQ multiplex PCR; TCRdb stores just in-frame clones and leaves some out. The table has under 250,000 clones, approximately 84% seen once. Study-wide findings and caveats: There were 150 to 200 TCR beta chains listed as cytomegalovirus-associated.

Trimming removed 2 bases from V and 2 bases from J, with 11 bases in between. Germline V gene lookup returns CDR1 MNHNY and CDR2 SVGAGI (reference sequence). The CDR3 is made up of 15 amino acids. The study drew the donors from its approximately 130-subject validation cohort, separate from the roughly 700-subject first cohort. Sequencing was carried out using PBMCs. The J gene is TRBJ2-3, the V gene TRBV6-6; no clear D gene. This TCR derives from a man aged 18 to 29 in good health and CMV-seropositive. The CDR3 DNA sequence: TGTGCCAGCAGTTACGGGCGGTTAAACACAGATACGCAGTATTTT. It translates to CASSYGRLNTDTQYF.